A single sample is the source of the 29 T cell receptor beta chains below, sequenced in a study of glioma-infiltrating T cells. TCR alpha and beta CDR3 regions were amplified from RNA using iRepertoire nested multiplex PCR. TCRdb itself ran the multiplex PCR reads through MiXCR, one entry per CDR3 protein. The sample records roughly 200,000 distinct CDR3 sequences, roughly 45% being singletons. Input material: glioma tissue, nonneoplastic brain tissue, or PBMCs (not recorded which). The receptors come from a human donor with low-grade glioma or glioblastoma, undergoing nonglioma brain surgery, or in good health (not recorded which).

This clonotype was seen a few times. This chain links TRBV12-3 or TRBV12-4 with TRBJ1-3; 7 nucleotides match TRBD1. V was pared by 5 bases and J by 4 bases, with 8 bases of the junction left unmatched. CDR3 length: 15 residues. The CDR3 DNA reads TGTGCCAGCAGTCCCCCGACAGGGATCGGAAACACCATATATTTT. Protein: CASSPPTGIGNTIYF.

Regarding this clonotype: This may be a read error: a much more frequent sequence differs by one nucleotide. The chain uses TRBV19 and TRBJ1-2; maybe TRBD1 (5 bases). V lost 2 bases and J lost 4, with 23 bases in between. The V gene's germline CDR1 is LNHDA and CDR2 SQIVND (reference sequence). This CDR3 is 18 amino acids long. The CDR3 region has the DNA TGTGCCAGTAGTATAAATCGTCGGGACTCCCCATGGAGCTATGGCTACACCTTC. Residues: CASSINRRDSPWSYGYTF.

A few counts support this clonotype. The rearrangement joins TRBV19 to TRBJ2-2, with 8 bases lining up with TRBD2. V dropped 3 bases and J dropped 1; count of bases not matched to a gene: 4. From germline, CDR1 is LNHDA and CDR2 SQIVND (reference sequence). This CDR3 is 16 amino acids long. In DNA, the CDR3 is TGTGCCAGTAGTATCCCGGGACTAGGGAACACCGGGGAGCTGTTTTTT. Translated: CASSIPGLGNTGELFF.

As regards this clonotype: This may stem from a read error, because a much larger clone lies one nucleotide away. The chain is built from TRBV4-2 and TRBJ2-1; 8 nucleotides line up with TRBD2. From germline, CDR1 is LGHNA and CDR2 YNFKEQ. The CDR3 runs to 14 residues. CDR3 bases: TGTGCCAGAAGCCAAGATAGCGGGAACAATGAGCAGTTCTTC. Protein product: CARSQDSGNNEQFF.

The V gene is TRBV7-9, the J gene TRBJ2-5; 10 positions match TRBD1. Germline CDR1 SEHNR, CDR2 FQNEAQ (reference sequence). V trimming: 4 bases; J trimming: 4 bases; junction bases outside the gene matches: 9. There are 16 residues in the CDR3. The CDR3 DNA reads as TGTGCCAGCAGCTCCGGACAGGGGGGCGGCTTAGAGACCCAGTACTTC. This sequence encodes CASSSGQGGGLETQYF.

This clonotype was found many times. The CDR3 bases are TGTGCCACCAGTGACACCGGGACGAGCAACTATGGCTACACCTTC. This sequence encodes CATSDTGTSNYGYTF. This chain connects TRBV24-1 to TRBJ1-2; perhaps TRBD1 as D (5 bases). The CDR3 has 15 residues. Trimming cost V 4 bases and J 2 bases, with 13 bases left between them. Germline loops: CDR1 KGHDR, CDR2 SFDVKD.

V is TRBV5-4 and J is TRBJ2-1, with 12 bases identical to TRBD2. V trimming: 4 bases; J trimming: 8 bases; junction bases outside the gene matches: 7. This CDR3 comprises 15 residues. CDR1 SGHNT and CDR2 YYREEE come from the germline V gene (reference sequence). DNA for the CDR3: TGTGCCAGCAGCCGACTAGCGGGAGAACGACATGAGCAGTTCTTC. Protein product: CASSRLAGERHEQFF.

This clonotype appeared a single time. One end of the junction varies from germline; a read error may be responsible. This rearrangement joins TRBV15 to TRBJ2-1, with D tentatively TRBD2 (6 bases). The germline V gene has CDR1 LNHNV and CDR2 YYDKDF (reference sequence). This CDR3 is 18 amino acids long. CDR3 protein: CATSREDGAGLANNEQFF. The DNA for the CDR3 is TGTGCCACAAGCAGAGAAGACGGCGCGGGGCTAGCAAACAATGAGCAGTTCTTC.

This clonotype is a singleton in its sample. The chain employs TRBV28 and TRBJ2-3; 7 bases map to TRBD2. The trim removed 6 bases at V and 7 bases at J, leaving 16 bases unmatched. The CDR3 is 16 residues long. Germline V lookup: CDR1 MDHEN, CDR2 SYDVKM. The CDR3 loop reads CASSKDCGGGANTQYF. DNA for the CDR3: TGTGCCAGCAGCAAGGACTGCGGGGGAGGCGCAAATACGCAGTATTTT.

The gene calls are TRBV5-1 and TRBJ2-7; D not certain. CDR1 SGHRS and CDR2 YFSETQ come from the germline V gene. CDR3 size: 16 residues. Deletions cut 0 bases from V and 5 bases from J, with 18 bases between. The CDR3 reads CASSLGESVYLDEQYF. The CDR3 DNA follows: TGCGCCAGCAGCTTGGGGGAAAGCGTGTATCTCGACGAGCAGTACTTC.

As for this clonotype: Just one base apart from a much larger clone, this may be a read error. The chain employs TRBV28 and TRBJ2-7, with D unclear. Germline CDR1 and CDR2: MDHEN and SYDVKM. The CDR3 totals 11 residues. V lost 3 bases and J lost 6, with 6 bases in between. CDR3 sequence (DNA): TGTGCCAGCAGTTTTAGAATCGAGCAGTACTTC. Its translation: CASSFRIEQYF.

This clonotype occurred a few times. The CDR3 nucleotides are TGTGCCAGCAGGAAGACAGGGGGGAGTCACGAGCAGTACTTC. This gives the protein CASRKTGGSHEQYF. The V call is TRBV5-6, the J call TRBJ2-7, with 9 bases matching TRBD1. The V and J ends lost 5 bases and 5 bases, in that order; junction bases with no gene match: 8. Germline values: CDR1 SGHDT, CDR2 YYEEEE. CDR3 length: 14 residues.

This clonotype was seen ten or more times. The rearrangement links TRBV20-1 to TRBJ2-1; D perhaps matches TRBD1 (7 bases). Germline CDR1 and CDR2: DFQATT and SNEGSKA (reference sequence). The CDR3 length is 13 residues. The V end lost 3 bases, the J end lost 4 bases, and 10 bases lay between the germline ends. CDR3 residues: CSASAGQYNEQFF. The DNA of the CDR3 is TGCAGTGCTAGCGCGGGACAGTACAATGAGCAGTTCTTC.

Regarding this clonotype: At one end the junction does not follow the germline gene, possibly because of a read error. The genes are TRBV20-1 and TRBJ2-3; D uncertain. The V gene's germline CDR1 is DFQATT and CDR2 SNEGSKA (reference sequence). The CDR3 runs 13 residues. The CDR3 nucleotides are TGCAATGCTCATCTGGGCGGCACAGATACCCAGTATTTT. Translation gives CNAHLGGTDTQYF.

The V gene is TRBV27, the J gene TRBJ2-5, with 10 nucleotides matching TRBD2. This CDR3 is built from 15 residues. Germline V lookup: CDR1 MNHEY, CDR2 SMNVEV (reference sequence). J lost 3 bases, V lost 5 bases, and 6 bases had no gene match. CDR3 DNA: TGTGCCAGCAGTCCCGTTACTAGCGGGAAAGAGACCCAGTACTTC. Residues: CASSPVTSGKETQYF.

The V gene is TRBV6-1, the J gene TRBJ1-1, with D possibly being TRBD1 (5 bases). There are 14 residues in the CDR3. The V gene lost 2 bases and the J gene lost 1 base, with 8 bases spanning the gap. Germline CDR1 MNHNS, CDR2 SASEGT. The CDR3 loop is CASSELTANTEAFF. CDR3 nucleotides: TGTGCCAGCAGTGAATTGACAGCGAACACTGAAGCTTTCTTT.

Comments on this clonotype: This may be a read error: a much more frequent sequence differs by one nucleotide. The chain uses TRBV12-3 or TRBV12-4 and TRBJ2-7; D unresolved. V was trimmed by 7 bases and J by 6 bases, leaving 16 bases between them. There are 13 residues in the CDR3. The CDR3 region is CASTFIVLGEQYF. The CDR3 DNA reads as TGTGCCAGCACCTTCATAGTACTGGGCGAGCAGTACTTC.

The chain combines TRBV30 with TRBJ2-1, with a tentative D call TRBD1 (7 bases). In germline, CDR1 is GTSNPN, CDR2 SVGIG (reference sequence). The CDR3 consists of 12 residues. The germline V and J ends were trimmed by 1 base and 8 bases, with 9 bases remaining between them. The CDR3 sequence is CAWSARGDEQFF. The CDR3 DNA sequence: TGTGCCTGGAGTGCCAGGGGGGATGAGCAGTTCTTC.

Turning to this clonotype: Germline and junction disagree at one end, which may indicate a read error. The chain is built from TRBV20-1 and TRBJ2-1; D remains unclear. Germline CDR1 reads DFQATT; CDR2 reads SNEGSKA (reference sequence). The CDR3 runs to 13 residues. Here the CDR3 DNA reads TGCAGTGCTCATGGGAATGAGTACAATGAGCAGCTCTTC. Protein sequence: CSAHGNEYNEQLF.

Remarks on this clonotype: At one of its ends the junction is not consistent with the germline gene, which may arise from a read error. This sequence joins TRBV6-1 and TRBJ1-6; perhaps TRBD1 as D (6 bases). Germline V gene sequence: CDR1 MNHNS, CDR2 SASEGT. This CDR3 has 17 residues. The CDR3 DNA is TGTCCCAGCAGTGATCAACCGGGACACGGTAACAATTCACCCCTCCACTTT. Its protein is CPSSDQPGHGNNSPLHF.

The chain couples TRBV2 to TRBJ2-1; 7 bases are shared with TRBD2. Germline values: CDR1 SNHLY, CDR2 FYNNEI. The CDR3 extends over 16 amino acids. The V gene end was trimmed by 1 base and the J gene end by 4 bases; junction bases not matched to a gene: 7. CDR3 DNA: TGTGCCAGCAGTGAAGGGCTGGGAGGGCGGTACAATGAGCAGTTCTTC. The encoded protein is CASSEGLGGRYNEQFF.

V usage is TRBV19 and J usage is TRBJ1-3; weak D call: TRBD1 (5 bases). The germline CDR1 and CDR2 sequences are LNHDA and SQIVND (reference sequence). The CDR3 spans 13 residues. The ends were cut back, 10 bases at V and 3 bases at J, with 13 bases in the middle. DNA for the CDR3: TGTGCCACCGGACCCACAGGTGGAAACACCATATATTTT. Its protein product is CATGPTGGNTIYF. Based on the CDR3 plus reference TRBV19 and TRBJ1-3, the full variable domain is DGGITQSPKYLFRKEGQNVTLSCEQNLNHDAMYWYRQDPGQGLRLIYYSQIVNDFQKGDIAEGYSVSREKKESFPLTVTSAQKNPTAFYLCATGPTGGNTIYFGEGSWLTVV.

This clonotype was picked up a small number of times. CDR3 residues: CSASSGAAGANVLTF. As DNA, the CDR3 is TGCAGTGCTAGTTCGGGGGCGGCCGGGGCCAACGTCCTGACTTTC. V and J are TRBV20-1 and TRBJ2-6; D may match TRBD1 or TRBD2 (6 bases each). Germline V gene sequence: CDR1 DFQATT, CDR2 SNEGSKA (reference sequence). V was clipped by 3 bases and J by 4 bases, with 13 bases between them. The CDR3 is 15 amino acids.

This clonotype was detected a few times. The CDR3 is CASSIPGVEPQHF. The CDR3, as DNA: TGTGCCAGTAGTATACCTGGGGTGGAGCCCCAGCATTTT. This chain uses TRBV19 with TRBJ1-5; no reliable D call. This CDR3 region has 13 residues. Trimming stripped 2 bases from V and 8 bases from J, with 10 bases between. CDR1 is LNHDA, CDR2 SQIVND, per germline (reference sequence).

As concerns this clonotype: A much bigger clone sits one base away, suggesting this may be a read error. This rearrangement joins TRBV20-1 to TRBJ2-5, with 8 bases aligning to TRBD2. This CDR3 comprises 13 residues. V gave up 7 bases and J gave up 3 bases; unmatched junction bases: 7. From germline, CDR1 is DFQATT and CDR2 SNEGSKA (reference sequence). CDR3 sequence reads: CSDRIAGKETQYF. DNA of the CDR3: TGCAGTGACAGAATAGCGGGAAAAGAGACCCAGTACTTC.

The CDR3 region has the DNA TGTGCCAGCAGCCAACATCCTGACGCAGCAGCCTTTACCTACGAGCAGTACTTC. As protein: CASSQHPDAAAFTYEQYF. This chain connects TRBV14 to TRBJ2-7; D not resolved. Trimming pared 2 bases from V and 2 bases from J, leaving 22 bases between. Per germline, CDR1 SGHDN and CDR2 FVKESK. The CDR3 is made up of 18 amino acids. Full variable domain (remainder filled in from reference TRBV14 and TRBJ2-7): EAGVTQFPSHSVIEKGQTVTLRCDPISGHDNLYWYRRVMGKEIKFLLHFVKESKQDESGMPNNRFLAERTGGTYSTLKVQPAELEDSGVYFCASSQHPDAAAFTYEQYFGPGTRLTVT.

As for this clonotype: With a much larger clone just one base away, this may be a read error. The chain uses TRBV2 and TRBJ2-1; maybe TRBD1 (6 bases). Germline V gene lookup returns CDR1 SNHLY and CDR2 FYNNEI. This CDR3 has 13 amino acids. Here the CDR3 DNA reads TGTGCCAGCACTCGGATCCAGGGGAATGAGAAGTTCTTC. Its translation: CASTRIQGNEKFF.

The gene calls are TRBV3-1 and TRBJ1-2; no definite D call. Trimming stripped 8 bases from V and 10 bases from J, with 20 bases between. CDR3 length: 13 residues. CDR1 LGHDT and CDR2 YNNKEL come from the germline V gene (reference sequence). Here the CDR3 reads CASQNRAWEAYTF. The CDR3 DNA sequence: TGTGCCAGCCAAAACAGAGCCTGGGAGGCCTACACCTTC.

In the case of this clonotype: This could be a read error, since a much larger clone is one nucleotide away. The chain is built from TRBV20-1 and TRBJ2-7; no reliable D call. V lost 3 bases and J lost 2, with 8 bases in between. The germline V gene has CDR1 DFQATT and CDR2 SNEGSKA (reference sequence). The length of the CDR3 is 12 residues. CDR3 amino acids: CSASPLAYEQYF. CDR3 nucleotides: TGCAGTGCTAGTCCCTTGGCCTACGAGCAGTACTTC.